These 17 T cell receptor beta chains came from one sample sequenced in a study of CD8 T cells in ankylosing spondylitis. Study-level points and caveats: Within ankylosing spondylitis blood, a TCR beta motif made up of seven or eight highly homologous variants appeared to be characteristic.

One entry per CDR3 protein results from TCRdb running MiXCR on the 5' RACE reads. The sample holds just under 550,000 distinct CDR3 sequences, over 9.5% seen once. The antigens of these receptors remain unknown. The material sequenced was blood, either unsorted or a sorted T cell fraction (not recorded which). Source of these receptors: a male donor with ankylosing spondylitis.

This clonotype appeared a few times. This sequence joins TRBV29-1 and TRBJ2-5; D might be TRBD1 (6 bases). V was trimmed by 7 bases and J by 0 bases, leaving 12 bases between them. This CDR3 is built from 13 residues. CDR1 and CDR2 from the germline V gene are SQVTM and ANQGSEA. This chain's CDR3 is CSALQGNQETQYF. As DNA, the CDR3 is TGCAGCGCCCTACAGGGCAACCAAGAGACCCAGTACTTC.

This clonotype showed up many times. The chain carries TRBV3-1 and TRBJ2-7; D ambiguous. The CDR3 runs to 14 residues. CDR1 and CDR2 from the germline V gene are LGHDT and YNNKEL (reference sequence). V gave up 0 bases and J gave up 6 bases, with 12 bases separating them. CDR3 loop: CASSQDPRSGEQYV. The DNA of the CDR3 is TGTGCCAGCAGCCAAGACCCCCGATCTGGCGAGCAGTACGTC.

Many counts were recorded for this clonotype. The rearrangement links TRBV12-3 or TRBV12-4 to TRBJ2-3, with 10 bases matching TRBD2. Germline trimming cut 7 bases from V and 1 base from J; bases unmatched to any gene: 8. This CDR3 region has 16 residues. In nucleotides, the CDR3 is TGTGCCAGCACTCCTCTCCTAGCGGGAGGCACAGATACGCAGTATTTT. Translated: CASTPLLAGGTDTQYF.

The J gene is TRBJ2-2, the V gene TRBV6-1, with 8 bases matching TRBD1. Per germline, CDR1 MNHNS and CDR2 SASEGT. The V and J ends lost 7 bases and 7 bases, in that order; junction bases with no gene match: 8. The CDR3 totals 14 residues. In DNA, the CDR3 is TGTGCCAGCAACAGGGGGTTGGAGATCGGGGAGCTGTTTTTT. Translated, it gives CASNRGLEIGELFF.

In this sample, this clonotype turned up a few times. The chain is built from TRBV20-1 and TRBJ2-5; 10 nucleotides agree with TRBD2. This CDR3 spans 15 amino acids. Germline V gene lookup returns CDR1 DFQATT and CDR2 SNEGSKA (reference sequence). Germline trimming cut 5 bases from V and 4 bases from J; bases unmatched to any gene: 10. This CDR3 reads CSAPTSGEVGETQYF. The CDR3 nucleotides read TGCAGTGCTCCCACTAGCGGGGAGGTTGGAGAGACCCAGTACTTC.

The rearrangement links TRBV7-7 to TRBJ2-1; D possibly uses TRBD1 or TRBD2 (6 bases each). V lost 4 bases and J lost 3, with 16 bases in between. The V gene's germline CDR1 is SSHAT and CDR2 FNYEAQ (reference sequence). The CDR3 length is 16 residues. CDR3 region: CASSSGAPTGYNEQFF. CDR3 bases: TGTGCCAGCAGCTCGGGGGCCCCTACGGGCTACAATGAGCAGTTCTTC.

J is TRBJ1-2 and V is TRBV20-1; D is undetermined. Germline V gene sequence: CDR1 DFQATT, CDR2 SNEGSKA (reference sequence). Trimming removed 0 bases at V and 4 bases at J, with 9 bases between. The length of the CDR3 is 13 residues. This chain's CDR3 is CSARDRVTYGYTF. The CDR3 DNA reads TGCAGTGCTAGAGATCGGGTTACCTATGGCTACACCTTC.

In its sample, this clonotype was seen many times. The chain joins TRBV24-1 to TRBJ2-1, with D maybe TRBD1 (7 bases). With 3 bases removed from V and 7 bases from J, the gap between germline ends came to 21 bases. The CDR3 is 17 amino acids. CDR1 is KGHDR and CDR2 is SFDVKD in the germline V gene. The CDR3 coding sequence is TGTGCCACCAGTGATCCCAGAGGAGGGGGCCTTTGGAATGAGCAGTTCTTC. Protein sequence: CATSDPRGGGLWNEQFF.

This clonotype was seen at least ten times. This chain uses TRBV5-1 with TRBJ2-1, with 8 bases fitting TRBD2. CDR3 size: 17 residues. The V gene's germline CDR1 is SGHRS and CDR2 YFSETQ. Trimming cost V 4 bases and J 4 bases; bases outside gene matches: 13. In DNA form, the CDR3 reads TGCGCCAGCAGCACCGAAACCGGGACTAGGACTTACAATGAGCAGTTCTTC. It translates to CASSTETGTRTYNEQFF. Looking up the rest from reference TRBV5-1 and TRBJ2-1 gives the full variable domain: KAGVTQTPRYLIKTRGQQVTLSCSPISGHRSVSWYQQTPGQGLQFLFEYFSETQRNKGNFPGRFSGRQFSNSRSEMNVSTLELGDSALYLCASSTETGTRTYNEQFFGPGTRLTVL.

This chain uses TRBV20-1 with TRBJ2-1; TRBD2 is a possible D gene (6 bases). There are 12 residues in the CDR3. The germline V gene has CDR1 DFQATT and CDR2 SNEGSKA (reference sequence). The germline V and J ends were trimmed by 6 bases and 8 bases, with 14 bases remaining between them. The CDR3: CSAISSDHEQFF. CDR3 sequence (DNA): TGCAGTGCCATCTCTAGCGACCATGAGCAGTTCTTC.

The V and J genes are TRBV11-2 and TRBJ1-2; D ambiguous. V was pared by 0 bases and J by 5 bases, with 16 bases between. The CDR3 consists of 16 residues. Germline CDR1 is SGHAT and CDR2 is FQNNGV. This CDR3 reads CASSLDGPVDSYGYTF. CDR3 DNA sequence: TGTGCCAGCAGCTTAGATGGCCCAGTCGATTCATATGGCTACACCTTC.

This clonotype occurred a few times. The gene calls are TRBV10-3 and TRBJ2-1; D gene uncertain. Germline assignment: CDR1 ENHRY and CDR2 SYGVKD. V lost 2 bases and J 8 bases, leaving 4 bases between the germline ends. The CDR3 extends over 11 amino acids. The CDR3 nucleotides read TGTGCCATCAGTGAGGGGCATGAGCAGTTCTTC. Its translation is CAISEGHEQFF.

This clonotype has at least ten counts. The chain couples TRBV5-1 to TRBJ2-5; TRBD1 is a possible D gene (6 bases). Trimming pared 0 bases from V and 4 bases from J, leaving 10 bases between. The CDR3 consists of 14 residues. The germline V gene encodes CDR1 SGHRS and CDR2 YFSETQ. Here the CDR3 reads CASSLDPGAETQYF. The CDR3 nucleotides are TGCGCCAGCAGCTTGGACCCAGGGGCAGAGACCCAGTACTTC.

The chain carries TRBV30 and TRBJ2-2; either TRBD1 or TRBD2 may fit D (5 bases each). Looked up from germline, CDR1 is GTSNPN and CDR2 is SVGIG (reference sequence). This CDR3 spans 13 amino acids. Trimming took 0 bases from V and 6 from J, leaving 8 bases between them. The CDR3 reads CAWSVRGAGELFF. In nucleotides, the CDR3 is TGTGCCTGGAGTGTACGGGGCGCCGGGGAGCTGTTTTTT.

This chain links TRBV6-5 with TRBJ2-1, with 13 bases fitting TRBD2. V shed 4 bases, J shed 9 bases, and the junction held 6 bases outside the gene matches. The CDR3 extends over 15 amino acids. The germline V gene encodes CDR1 MNHEY and CDR2 SVGAGI. The chain's CDR3 is CASSSGLAGEGEQFF. CDR3 sequence (DNA): TGTGCCAGCAGTTCCGGACTAGCGGGAGAGGGTGAGCAGTTCTTC.

The genes are TRBV30 and TRBJ1-4; D is possibly TRBD1 (6 bases). The CDR3 length is 13 residues. From germline, CDR1 is GTSNPN and CDR2 SVGIG (reference sequence). Between the trimmed V and J ends, which lost 8 bases and 4 bases, there was a span of 14 bases. CDR3 residues: CAMLGADNEKLFF. The CDR3 coding sequence is TGTGCCATGTTGGGGGCGGATAATGAAAAACTGTTTTTT.

This clonotype was detected only a few times. The chain links TRBV10-3 to TRBJ1-1, with 8 bases fitting TRBD1. This CDR3 is built from 15 residues. Germline values: CDR1 ENHRY, CDR2 SYGVKD. With V trimmed by 5 bases and J by 3 bases, 8 bases remained unmatched. CDR3 in amino acids: CAISPGGGMDTEAFF. The CDR3 DNA follows: TGTGCCATCAGTCCAGGGGGCGGGATGGACACTGAAGCTTTCTTT.